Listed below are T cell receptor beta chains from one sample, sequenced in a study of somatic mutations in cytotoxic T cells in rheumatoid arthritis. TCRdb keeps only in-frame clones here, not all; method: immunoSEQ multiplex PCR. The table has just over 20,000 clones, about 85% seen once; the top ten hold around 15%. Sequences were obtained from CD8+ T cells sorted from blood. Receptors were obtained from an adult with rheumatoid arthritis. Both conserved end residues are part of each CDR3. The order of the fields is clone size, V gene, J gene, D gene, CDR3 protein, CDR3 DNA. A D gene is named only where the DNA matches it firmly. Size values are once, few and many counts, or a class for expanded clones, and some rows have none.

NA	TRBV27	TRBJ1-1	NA	CASSLVQNTEAFF	TGTGCCAGCAGTCTGGTCCAGAATACTGAAGCTTTCTTT
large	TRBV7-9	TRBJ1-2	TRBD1	CASKGGSGYTF	TGTGCCAGCAAAGGGGGCAGTGGCTACACCTTC
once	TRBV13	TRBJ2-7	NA	CASSPGQGPTYEQCF	TGTGCCAGCAGCCCCGGGCAGGGGCCTACCTACGAGCAGTGCTTC
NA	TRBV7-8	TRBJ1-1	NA	CASSLAGGATEAFF	TGTGCCAGCAGCTTAGCGGGAGGGGCCACTGAAGCTTTCTTT
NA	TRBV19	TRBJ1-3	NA	CASSSWGASGNTIYF	TGTGCCAGTAGTAGCTGGGGGGCATCTGGAAACACCATATATTTT
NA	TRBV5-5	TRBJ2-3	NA	CASSFYPGTPVGDTQYF	TGTGCCAGCAGCTTCTACCCCGGGACACCCGTCGGGGATACGCAGTATTTT
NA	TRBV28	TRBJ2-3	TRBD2	CASERGGITDTQYF	TGTGCCAGCGAACGGGGGGGTATAACAGATACGCAGTATTTT
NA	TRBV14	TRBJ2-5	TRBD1	CASSQLGDRQETQYF	TGTGCCAGCAGCCAATTGGGGGACAGGCAAGAGACCCAGTACTTC
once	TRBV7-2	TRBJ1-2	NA	CASSLRSGFTRYGYTF	TGTGCCAGCAGCTTAAGGTCTGGGTTCACCCGATATGGCTACACCTTC
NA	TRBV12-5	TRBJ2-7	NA	CASGLKGGIPYEQYF	TGTGCTAGTGGTTTGAAGGGGGGAATTCCCTACGAGCAGTACTTC
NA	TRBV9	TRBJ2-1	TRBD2	CASSTRLGLATYNEQFF	TGTGCCAGCAGCACCCGTCTGGGACTAGCGACCTACAATGAGCAGTTCTTC
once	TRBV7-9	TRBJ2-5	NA	CASSLAPAGRETQYF	TGTGCCAGCAGCTTAGCCCCAGCAGGGAGGGAGACCCAGTACTTC
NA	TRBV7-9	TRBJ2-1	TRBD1	CASSLGTGFFNEQFF	TGTGCCAGCAGCTTAGGGACAGGGTTTTTCAATGAGCAGTTCTTC
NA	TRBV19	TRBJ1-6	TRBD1	CASSLDRARNSPLHF	TGTGCCAGTAGTCTGGACAGGGCGAGGAATTCACCCCTCCACTTT